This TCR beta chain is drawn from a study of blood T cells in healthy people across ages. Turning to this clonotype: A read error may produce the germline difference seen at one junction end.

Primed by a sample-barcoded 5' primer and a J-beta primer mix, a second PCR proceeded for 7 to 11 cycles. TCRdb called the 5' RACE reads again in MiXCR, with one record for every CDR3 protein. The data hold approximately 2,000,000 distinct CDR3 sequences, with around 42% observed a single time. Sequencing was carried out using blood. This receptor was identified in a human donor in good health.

CDR3 sequence: CGSSLAGGDNEQFF. The CDR3 DNA reads TGTGGCAGCAGCTTAGCCGGGGGCGACAATGAGCAGTTCTTC. The V gene is TRBV7-9, the J gene TRBJ2-1; D may match TRBD1 or TRBD2 (6 bases each). This CDR3 contains 14 residues. CDR1 and CDR2 (germline): SEHNR, FQNEAQ (reference sequence).